The next 25 T cell receptor beta chains were all read from a single sample in a study of blood T cell repertoires in COVID-19. The repertoire was sequenced with immunoSEQ multiplex PCR; TCRdb's copy has only in-frame clones and lacks some. This repertoire shows roughly 160,000 clones, roughly 84% found once; its top ten account for 13% to 15%. Sequenced input: peripheral blood. The receptors originated from a man aged 18 to 29 with active or convalescent COVID-19.

The rearrangement uses TRBV10-3 and TRBJ2-2; 10 nucleotides align to TRBD2. Germline-derived CDR1 and CDR2 are ENHRY and SYGVKD. J gave up 0 bases and V 4 bases, and 8 bases lay outside the gene matches. The CDR3 contains 18 residues. The CDR3, as DNA: TGTGCCATCAGTGTATCTAGCGGGGGCGAAGCGAACACCGGGGAGCTGTTTTTT. Translated: CAISVSSGGEANTGELFF.

The chain uses TRBV5-1 and TRBJ2-2; 9 bases align to TRBD1. The V gene end was trimmed by 2 bases and the J gene end by 4 bases; junction bases not matched to a gene: 9. Germline V gene sequence: CDR1 SGHRS, CDR2 YFSETQ. The CDR3 covers 17 residues. The CDR3 protein is CASSFNSQGAFTGELFF. For the CDR3, the DNA is TGCGCCAGCAGCTTCAATTCACAGGGGGCGTTCACCGGGGAGCTGTTTTTT.

This clone showed up just a few times. The V and J genes are TRBV28 and TRBJ1-6; 8 bases match TRBD1. In germline, CDR1 is MDHEN, CDR2 SYDVKM. CDR3 length: 16 residues. V lost 5 bases and J lost 3; bases outside the gene matches: 6. The CDR3 DNA reads as TGTGCCAGCAGTCCCGGACAGGGAGGCTATAATTCACCCCTCCACTTT. The encoded protein is CASSPGQGGYNSPLHF.

The rearrangement joins TRBV11-1 to TRBJ1-6; D is ambiguous. The CDR3 loop spans 16 amino acids. Trimming left V 1 base short and J 8 bases short, with 15 bases between. The germline gives CDR1 SGHAT, CDR2 FQDESV (reference sequence). CDR3 bases: TGTGCCAGCAGCTTAGATCGCAGCGCTCGGGATTCACCCCTCCACTTT. Its translation: CASSLDRSARDSPLHF.

The chain joins TRBV28 to TRBJ1-6; a weak D match, TRBD1 (5 bases). The CDR3 has 14 residues. Trimming shortened V by 2 bases and J by 10 bases, and 12 bases separated the two germline ends. Germline CDR1 MDHEN, CDR2 SYDVKM. CDR3 sequence (DNA): TGTGCCAGCAGTTTAATACAGGACCGGTCACCCCTCCACTTT. It yields the protein CASSLIQDRSPLHF.

The chain uses TRBV6-2 or TRBV6-3 and TRBJ1-1; D not resolved. CDR3 length: 13 amino acids. CDR1 MNHEY and CDR2 SVGEGT come from the germline V gene. The ends were cut back, 3 bases at V and 6 bases at J, with 11 bases in the middle. The CDR3, as DNA: TGTGCCAGCAGTTATGGGCTGGGTGCTGAAGCTTTCTTT. Its translation is CASSYGLGAEAFF.

CDR3 in DNA: TGCGCCAGCAGCTTGGACAGGGGGGGAACCGGGGAGCTGTTTTTT. This gives the protein CASSLDRGGTGELFF. The chain couples TRBV5-1 to TRBJ2-2; the D gene is possibly TRBD1 (8 bases). The germline V gene has CDR1 SGHRS and CDR2 YFSETQ. The CDR3 length is 15 residues. V was shortened by 0 bases and J by 5 bases, with 11 bases between the two germline ends. Complete variable domain (other parts from reference TRBV5-1 and TRBJ2-2): KAGVTQTPRYLIKTRGQQVTLSCSPISGHRSVSWYQQTPGQGLQFLFEYFSETQRNKGNFPGRFSGRQFSNSRSEMNVSTLELGDSALYLCASSLDRGGTGELFFGEGSRLTVL.

This clone was detected once. This chain links TRBV12-2 with TRBJ1-1; the table's D gene call, TRBD1, was not cross checked with the DNA. TRBV12-2 is reported as a pseudogene. This CDR3 has 15 amino acids. The CDR3 DNA reads as TGTGCAAGTCGCATCGGACAGACAGAGGATAAAAAAGCTTTCTTT. The encoded protein is CASRIGQTEDKKAFF.

J is TRBJ2-7 and V is TRBV4-2; 14 bases fit TRBD2. Germline lookup yields CDR1 LGHNA and CDR2 YNFKEQ. This CDR3 has 16 residues. The V and J ends lost 2 bases and 2 bases, in that order; junction bases with no gene match: 2. The chain's CDR3 is CASSQPTSGRAYEQYF. For the CDR3, the DNA is TGTGCCAGCAGCCAACCGACTAGCGGGAGGGCCTACGAGCAGTACTTC.

This chain uses TRBV5-6 with TRBJ2-7, with D perhaps TRBD1 (6 bases). Trimming took 3 bases from V and 2 from J, leaving 9 bases between them. This CDR3 contains 13 residues. Germline-derived CDR1 and CDR2 are SGHDT and YYEEEE. The CDR3 protein is CASSSGTTYEQYF. CDR3 nucleotides: TGTGCCAGCAGCTCCGGGACAACCTACGAGCAGTACTTC.

The chain couples TRBV7-2 to TRBJ2-7; 7 bases align to TRBD2. This CDR3 is built from 15 residues. Germline CDR1 is SGHTA and CDR2 is FQGNSA. The V segment lost 0 bases and the J segment 1 base; nucleotides outside the gene matches: 3. CDR3 DNA: TGTGCCAGCAGCTTAGCCGGGACTAATTCCTACGAGCAGTACTTC. Its translation is CASSLAGTNSYEQYF.

This chain links TRBV5-4 with TRBJ1-2; 8 positions match TRBD1. Germline V CDR1 and CDR2: SGHNT, YYREEE (reference sequence). The CDR3 sequence is 13 residues long. Trimming cost V 1 base and J 6 bases; bases outside gene matches: 2. CDR3 nucleotides: TGTGCCAGCAGCTTGACAGGGGGAAATGGCTACACCTTC. It codes for CASSLTGGNGYTF.

This chain connects TRBV21-1 to TRBJ2-1; TRBD2 reflects the table's D call only, with no check against the DNA. TRBV21-1 is annotated as a pseudogene. This CDR3 comprises 17 residues. CDR3 sequence: CASSKVEGLATYNEQFF. The CDR3 coding sequence is TGTGCCAGCAGCAAAGTTGAGGGACTAGCGACCTACAATGAGCAGTTCTTC.

This clone came up once. The chain combines TRBV6-5 with TRBJ2-7; 9 bases match TRBD1. This CDR3 comprises 15 residues. With 5 bases clipped from V and 2 bases from J, the junction kept 7 bases outside the gene matches. Looked up from germline, CDR1 is MNHEY and CDR2 is SVGAGI. The CDR3: CASSTAGTGPYEQYF. The CDR3, as DNA: TGTGCCAGCAGTACAGCCGGGACAGGGCCCTACGAGCAGTACTTC.

This clone came up once. The chain employs TRBV14 and TRBJ1-1; 7 bases fit TRBD1. The V and J ends lost 1 base and 1 base, in that order; junction bases with no gene match: 3. CDR3 length equals 15 residues. Germline values: CDR1 SGHDN, CDR2 FVKESK. The CDR3 loop reads CASSQVQGRNTEAFF. The DNA for the CDR3 is TGTGCCAGCAGCCAAGTACAGGGGAGGAACACTGAAGCTTTCTTT.

The chain links TRBV21-1 to TRBJ2-1; TRBD1 is the table's D call and was not checked against the DNA. TRBV21-1 is designated a pseudogene. The CDR3 consists of 17 residues. As DNA, the CDR3 is TGTGCCAGCAGCAAACGGTATCGGGGACAGTTAGGGAATGAGCAGTTCTTC. Its translation is CASSKRYRGQLGNEQFF.

The chain combines TRBV7-2 with TRBJ2-5, with 12 nucleotides matching TRBD2. CDR3 length equals 17 residues. Germline-derived CDR1 and CDR2 are SGHTA and FQGNSA. V was clipped by 6 bases and J by 5 bases; unmatched bases: 13. CDR3 coding DNA: TGTGCCAGCAGTCCCCAGACTAGCGGGAGAGGTTGGGAGACCCAGTACTTC. Its protein product is CASSPQTSGRGWETQYF.

This sequence joins TRBV2 and TRBJ2-4; the D is unclear. V lost 1 base and J 3 bases, leaving 10 bases between the germline ends. CDR1 and CDR2 from the germline V gene are SNHLY and FYNNEI. The CDR3 is 15 residues long. The CDR3 spells CASSEDELSKNIQYF. The CDR3 bases are TGTGCCAGCAGTGAAGATGAGTTGAGCAAAAACATTCAGTACTTC.

The genes are TRBV4-1 and TRBJ1-4; D unclear. V shed 0 bases and J shed 4 bases, with 12 bases lying between them. Germline V gene sequence: CDR1 MGHRA, CDR2 YSYEKL. The CDR3 consists of 16 residues. The CDR3, as DNA: TGCGCCAGCAGCCAAGATTTGGGTACGGGTAATGAAAAACTGTTTTTT. As protein: CASSQDLGTGNEKLFF.

The V and J genes are TRBV6-6 and TRBJ1-3; D remains ambiguous. V lost 2 bases and J 0 bases, leaving 5 bases between the germline ends. CDR1 and CDR2 (germline): MNHNY, SVGAGI (reference sequence). The CDR3 consists of 14 residues. In DNA, the CDR3 is TGTGCCAGCAGTTACGGGAGCTCTGGAAACACCATATATTTT. Amino acid sequence: CASSYGSSGNTIYF.

The chain combines TRBV5-6 with TRBJ1-6; 9 bases line up with TRBD1. The CDR3 length is 16 residues. With 2 bases clipped from V and 9 bases from J, the junction kept 9 bases outside the gene matches. Germline values: CDR1 SGHDT, CDR2 YYEEEE. CDR3 nucleotides: TGTGCCAGCAGCTTCGGGACAGGGTACCGCGGTTCACCCCTCCACTTT. Its protein is CASSFGTGYRGSPLHF.

Here the CDR3 DNA reads TGTGCCAGCAGCTACCTGGGACAGGGTGGTGAAAAACTGTTTTTT. Its protein product is CASSYLGQGGEKLFF. This chain connects TRBV5-6 to TRBJ1-4; TRBD1 aligns across 9 bases. The CDR3 covers 15 residues. V lost 3 bases, J lost 7 bases, and 7 bases stayed unmatched. Germline V gives CDR1 SGHDT, CDR2 YYEEEE.

The gene calls are TRBV3-1 (or the pseudogene TRBV3-2) and TRBJ2-1; D might be TRBD2 (5 bases). Germline V gives CDR1 LGHDT, CDR2 YNNKEL (reference sequence). This CDR3 spans 15 amino acids. Between the trimmed V and J ends, which lost 0 bases and 10 bases, there was a span of 16 bases. CDR3 DNA sequence: TGTGCCAGCAGCCAAGATACGGCGGTAGAGCGGGAGCAGTTCTTC. Its translation: CASSQDTAVEREQFF.

This sequence joins TRBV7-9 and TRBJ2-2; D is perhaps TRBD1 (6 bases). Germline values: CDR1 SEHNR, CDR2 FQNEAQ (reference sequence). Between the trimmed V and J ends, which lost 0 bases and 5 bases, there was a span of 13 bases. The CDR3 is 16 residues long. In DNA form, the CDR3 reads TGTGCCAGCAGCTTAGCGAGAGGACAGATTACCGGGGAGCTGTTTTTT. This encodes CASSLARGQITGELFF.

The chain is built from TRBV9 and TRBJ2-3; perhaps TRBD2 as D (5 bases). With 4 bases removed from V and 3 bases from J, the gap between germline ends came to 12 bases. The CDR3 runs 14 residues. Looked up from germline, CDR1 is SGDLS and CDR2 is YYNGEE. The CDR3 coding sequence is TGTGCCAGCAGCTTCCTAGGCGGGACAGATACGCAGTATTTT. It translates to CASSFLGGTDTQYF.